This T cell receptor beta chain was identified during a study of CD8 T cell repertoires and HIV-1 epitope variants. About the research overall: Controls were a CMV, EBV and flu pool, Ebola AY9, and no peptide. Epitopes were three Gag families plus Nef HW9 and YT9. Separate from the cultures, 1M uncultured T cells served as baseline.

The V gene's germline CDR1 is LNHDA and CDR2 SQIVND (reference sequence). This CDR3 is 18 amino acids long. With V trimmed by 4 bases and J by 0 bases, 12 bases remained unmatched. Data came from immunoSEQ multiplex PCR; TCRdb stores just in-frame clones and leaves some out. This sample yields about 5,400 clones, of which 55% to 75% are seen a single time; around two fifths belongs to the top ten. A few counts support this clone. Its antigen is not identified. Findings of the study overall: Most of the nine antigen-specific clonotypes appeared cross-reactive to autologous or escape variants.

The TCR originated in a male donor with HIV. The genes are TRBV19 and TRBJ2-7; 10 nucleotides match TRBD2. Material: cultured CD8+ T cells derived from PBMCs. CDR3 protein: CASSTHAGLAESSYEQYF. The CDR3 DNA reads TGTGCCAGTAGTACTCACGCTGGACTAGCGGAAAGCTCCTACGAGCAGTACTTC.